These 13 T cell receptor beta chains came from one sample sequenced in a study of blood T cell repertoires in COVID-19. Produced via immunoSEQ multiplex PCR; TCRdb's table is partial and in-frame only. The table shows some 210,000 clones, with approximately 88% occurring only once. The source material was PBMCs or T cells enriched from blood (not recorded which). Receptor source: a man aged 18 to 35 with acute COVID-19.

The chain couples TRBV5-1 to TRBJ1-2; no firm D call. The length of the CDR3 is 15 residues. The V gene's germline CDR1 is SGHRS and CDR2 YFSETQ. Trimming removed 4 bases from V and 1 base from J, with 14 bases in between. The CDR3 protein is CASSPAAGLNYGYTF. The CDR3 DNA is TGCGCCAGCAGCCCGGCCGCCGGACTTAACTATGGCTACACCTTC.

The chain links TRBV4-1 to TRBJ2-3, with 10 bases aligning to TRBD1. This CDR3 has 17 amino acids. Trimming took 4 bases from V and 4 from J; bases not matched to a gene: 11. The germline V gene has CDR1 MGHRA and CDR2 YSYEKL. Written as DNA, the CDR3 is TGCGCCAGCAGCCTACTACAGACAGGGGGCGAGGCAGATACGCAGTATTTT. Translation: CASSLLQTGGEADTQYF.

CDR3: CASSLVNEQYF. The CDR3 DNA is TGTGCCAGCAGTTTAGTAAACGAGCAGTACTTC. The chain uses TRBV28 and TRBJ2-7; D uncertain. Germline V gene lookup returns CDR1 MDHEN and CDR2 SYDVKM. The CDR3 length is 11 residues. Deletions cut 2 bases from V and 5 bases from J, with 4 bases between.

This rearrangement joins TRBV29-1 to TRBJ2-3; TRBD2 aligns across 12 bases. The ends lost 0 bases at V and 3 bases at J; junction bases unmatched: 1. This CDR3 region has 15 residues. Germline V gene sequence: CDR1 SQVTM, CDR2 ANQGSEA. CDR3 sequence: CSVEDGLAGTDTQYF. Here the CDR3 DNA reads TGCAGCGTTGAAGATGGACTAGCGGGAACAGATACGCAGTATTTT.

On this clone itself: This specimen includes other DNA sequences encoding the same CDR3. CDR3: CASSVEGVNSPLHF. In DNA form, the CDR3 reads TGTGCCAGCAGCGTAGAAGGGGTGAATTCACCCCTCCACTTT. This chain uses TRBV9 with TRBJ1-6, with D possibly TRBD1 on 5 matching bases. The CDR3 consists of 14 residues. The V end was cut by 0 bases, the J end by 7 bases, with 8 bases between. The germline gives CDR1 SGDLS, CDR2 YYNGEE.

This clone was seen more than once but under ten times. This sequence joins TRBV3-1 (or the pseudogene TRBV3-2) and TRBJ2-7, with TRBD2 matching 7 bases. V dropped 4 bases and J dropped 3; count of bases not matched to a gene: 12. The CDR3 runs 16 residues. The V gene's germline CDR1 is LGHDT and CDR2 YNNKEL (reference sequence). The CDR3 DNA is TGTGCCAGCAGCCTAACCGTCGGACTAGGGTACTACGAGCAGTACTTC. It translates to CASSLTVGLGYYEQYF.

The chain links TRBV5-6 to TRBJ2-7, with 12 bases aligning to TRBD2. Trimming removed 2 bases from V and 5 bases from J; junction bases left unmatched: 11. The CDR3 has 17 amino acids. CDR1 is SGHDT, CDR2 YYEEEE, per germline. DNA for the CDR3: TGTGCCAGCAGCTTTGTTACTAGCGGGAGGCCGAGAAACGAGCAGTACTTC. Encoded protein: CASSFVTSGRPRNEQYF.

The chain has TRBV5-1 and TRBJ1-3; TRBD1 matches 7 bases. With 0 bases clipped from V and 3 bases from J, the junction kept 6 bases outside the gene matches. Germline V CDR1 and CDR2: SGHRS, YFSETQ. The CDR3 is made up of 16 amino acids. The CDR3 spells CASSLAGRGFGNTIYF. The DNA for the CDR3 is TGCGCCAGCAGCTTGGCAGGCAGGGGGTTTGGAAACACCATATATTTT.

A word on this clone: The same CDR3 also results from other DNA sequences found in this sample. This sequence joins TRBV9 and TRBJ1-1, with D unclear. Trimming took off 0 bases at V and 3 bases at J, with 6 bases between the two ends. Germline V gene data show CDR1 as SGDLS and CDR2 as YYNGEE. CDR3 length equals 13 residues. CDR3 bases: TGTGCCAGCAGCGTAGGAGGAGACACTGAAGCTTTCTTT. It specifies CASSVGGDTEAFF.

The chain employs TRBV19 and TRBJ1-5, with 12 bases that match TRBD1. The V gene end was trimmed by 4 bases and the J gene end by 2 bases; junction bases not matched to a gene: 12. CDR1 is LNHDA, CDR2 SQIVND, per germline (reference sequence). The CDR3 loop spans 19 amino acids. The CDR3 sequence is CASSTGQGAFNNRNQPQHF. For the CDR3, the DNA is TGTGCCAGTAGTACGGGACAGGGGGCTTTTAATAATCGCAATCAGCCCCAGCATTTT.

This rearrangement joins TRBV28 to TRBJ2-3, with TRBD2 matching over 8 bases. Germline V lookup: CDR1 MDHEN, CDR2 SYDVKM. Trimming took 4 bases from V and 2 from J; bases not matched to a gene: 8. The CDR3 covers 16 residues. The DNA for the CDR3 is TGTGCCAGCAGTTCTGTCGGAGCGGGAGACACAGATACGCAGTATTTT. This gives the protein CASSSVGAGDTDTQYF.

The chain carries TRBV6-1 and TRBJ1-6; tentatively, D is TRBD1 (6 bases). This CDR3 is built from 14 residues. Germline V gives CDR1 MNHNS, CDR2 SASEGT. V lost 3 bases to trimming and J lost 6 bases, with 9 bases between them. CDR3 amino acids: CASSDRGLNSPLHF. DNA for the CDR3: TGTGCCAGCAGTGACAGGGGCCTTAATTCACCCCTCCACTTT.

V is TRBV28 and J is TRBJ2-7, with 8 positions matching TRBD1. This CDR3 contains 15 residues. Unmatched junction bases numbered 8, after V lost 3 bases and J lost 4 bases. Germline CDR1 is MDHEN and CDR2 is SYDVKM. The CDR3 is CASSFFSGQGYEQYF. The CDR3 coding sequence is TGTGCCAGCAGTTTTTTCTCCGGACAGGGATACGAGCAGTACTTC.